Below, 15 T cell receptor beta chains from the same sample are listed, as sequenced in a study of T cell responses to AZD1222 COVID-19 vaccine. Profiling relied on immunoSEQ multiplex PCR, and the TCRdb table lists in-frame clones only, not all of them. The sample records fewer than 90,000 clones, around nine tenths being singletons. The sample here was peripheral blood, taken 28 days after the second AZD1222 dose. The source is an adult who received the AZD1222 COVID-19 vaccine.

J is TRBJ2-6 and V is TRBV5-4; D is tentatively TRBD1 or TRBD2 (5 bases each). Germline loops: CDR1 SGHNT, CDR2 YYREEE (reference sequence). With 4 bases removed from V and 2 bases from J, the gap between germline ends came to 10 bases. The CDR3 length is 15 residues. The CDR3 bases are TGTGCCAGCAGCGGGGGTAGCGCTGGGGCCAACGTCCTGACTTTC. Translated, it gives CASSGGSAGANVLTF.

The rearrangement joins TRBV18 to TRBJ1-6; 8 bases fit TRBD1. The CDR3 contains 14 residues. The V and J ends lost 2 bases and 8 bases, in that order; junction bases with no gene match: 2. Germline CDR1 and CDR2: KGHSH and LQKENI. CDR3 sequence (DNA): TGTGCCAGCTCACCAGGGACAGGTGATTCACCCCTCCACTTT. Its translation: CASSPGTGDSPLHF.

In DNA, the CDR3 is TGCGCCAGCAGCTTCCGGGACAGGGGCTACGAGCAGTACTTC. This sequence encodes CASSFRDRGYEQYF. The V call is TRBV5-1, the J call TRBJ2-7, with TRBD1 matching over 10 bases. The J segment lost 3 bases and the V segment lost 2 bases, leaving 2 bases of the junction unmatched. The CDR3 runs to 14 residues. Germline assignment: CDR1 SGHRS and CDR2 YFSETQ.

The V gene is TRBV30, the J gene TRBJ2-3; no reliable D call. Germline V CDR1 and CDR2: GTSNPN, SVGIG (reference sequence). Deletions cut 1 base from V and 1 base from J, with 9 bases between. The CDR3 covers 14 residues. In DNA, the CDR3 is TGTGCCTGGAGTGATACGAGCCGCACAGATACGCAGTATTTT. Translated: CAWSDTSRTDTQYF.

This chain connects TRBV11-2 to TRBJ2-2; no firm D call. CDR1 is SGHAT, CDR2 FQNNGV, per germline. The CDR3 sequence is 13 residues long. V was pared by 5 bases and J by 6 bases, with 10 bases between. The CDR3 coding sequence is TGTGCCAGCAGCCCCCTAAACGCCGGGGAGCTGTTTTTT. This codes for CASSPLNAGELFF.

CDR3 nucleotides: TGTGCCAGCAGCGTAGGGCCGCAGGGACACTACGAGCAGTACTTC. Its protein is CASSVGPQGHYEQYF. The chain employs TRBV9 and TRBJ2-7, with TRBD1 as a possible D gene (6 bases). The CDR3 spans 15 residues. Trimming removed 0 bases at V and 3 bases at J, with 13 bases between. Germline values: CDR1 SGDLS, CDR2 YYNGEE. The full variable domain, in which reference TRBV9 and TRBJ2-7 provide the parts outside the CDR3, is DSGVTQTPKHLITATGQRVTLRCSPRSGDLSVYWYQQSLDQGLQFLIQYYNGEERAKGNILERFSAQQFPDLHSELNLSSLELGDSALYFCASSVGPQGHYEQYFGPGTRLTVT.

V and J are TRBV9 and TRBJ2-1, with TRBD2 matching 11 bases. The length of the CDR3 is 15 residues. V lost 0 bases to trimming and J lost 6 bases; unmatched junction nucleotides: 2. Per the germline V gene, CDR1 is SGDLS and CDR2 is YYNGEE. In nucleotides, the CDR3 is TGTGCCAGCAGCGTAGTAACTAGCGGGAGCAATGAGCAGTTCTTC. Translation gives CASSVVTSGSNEQFF. Together with reference TRBV9 and TRBJ2-1, the CDR3 gives the full variable domain: DSGVTQTPKHLITATGQRVTLRCSPRSGDLSVYWYQQSLDQGLQFLIQYYNGEERAKGNILERFSAQQFPDLHSELNLSSLELGDSALYFCASSVVTSGSNEQFFGPGTRLTVL.

In DNA form, the CDR3 reads TGTGCCACCAGCACTAGGACAGCAGGAAACACCATATATTTT. Translating it yields CATSTRTAGNTIYF. The chain uses TRBV15 and TRBJ1-3; D is perhaps TRBD1 (6 bases). The V end lost 4 bases, the J end lost 4 bases, and 11 bases lay between the germline ends. The CDR3 spans 14 residues. Germline V lookup: CDR1 LNHNV, CDR2 YYDKDF (reference sequence).

Comments on this clone: One junction end disagrees with the germline gene, perhaps due to a read error. The chain links TRBV5-5 to TRBJ1-2; D perhaps matches TRBD1 (5 bases). This CDR3 spans 15 amino acids. From germline, CDR1 is SGHKS and CDR2 YYEKEE (reference sequence). CDR3 DNA: TGTGCCAGCAACTTGTGGTCAGGGACCTCTAATGGCTACACCTTC. This translates into CASNLWSGTSNGYTF. Looking up the rest from reference TRBV5-5 and TRBJ1-2 gives the full variable domain: DAGVTQSPTHLIKTRGQQVTLRCSPISGHKSVSWYQQVLGQGPQFIFQYYEKEERGRGNFPDRFSARQFPNYSSELNVNALLLGDSALYLCASNLWSGTSNGYTFGSGTRLTVV.

The J gene is TRBJ2-6, the V gene TRBV6-4; D gene unclear. The V end was cut by 0 bases, the J end by 0 bases, with 6 bases between. Per the germline V gene, CDR1 is MRHNA and CDR2 is SNTAGT. The CDR3 is 16 residues long. CDR3 in amino acids: CASSDSPLSGANVLTF. In DNA form, the CDR3 reads TGTGCCAGCAGTGACTCTCCCCTCTCTGGGGCCAACGTCCTGACTTTC.

This chain links TRBV19 with TRBJ1-2; D is ambiguous. The CDR3 has 14 amino acids. Trimming took off 1 base at V and 4 bases at J, with 10 bases between the two ends. The germline V gene has CDR1 LNHDA and CDR2 SQIVND (reference sequence). Here the CDR3 DNA reads TGTGCCAGTAGTATAGTATCCGGAATCTATGGCTACACCTTC. Amino acids: CASSIVSGIYGYTF.

The rearrangement links TRBV29-1 to TRBJ1-2; weak D call: TRBD1 (6 bases). Germline V gives CDR1 SQVTM, CDR2 ANQGSEA. Deletions cut 3 bases from V and 1 base from J, with 6 bases between. This CDR3 is 12 amino acids long. Here the CDR3 DNA reads TGCAGCGTTGACAGGGGTAACTATGGCTACACCTTC. It is translated as CSVDRGNYGYTF.

The chain links TRBV30 to TRBJ2-7; either TRBD1 or TRBD2 may supply D (6 bases each). The germline V gene has CDR1 GTSNPN and CDR2 SVGIG (reference sequence). V was cut by 5 bases and J by 0 bases, with 11 bases left in between. The CDR3 has 13 amino acids. This CDR3 is CAWGRGGSYEQYF. In nucleotides, the CDR3 is TGTGCCTGGGGCAGGGGAGGCTCCTACGAGCAGTACTTC.

V and J are TRBV28 and TRBJ2-7; unclear D gene. Trimming stripped 5 bases from V and 1 base from J, with 6 bases between. CDR1 is MDHEN, CDR2 SYDVKM, per germline. The length of the CDR3 is 12 residues. CDR3 DNA sequence: TGTGCCAGCAGTGAGGTTTCCTACGAGCAGTACTTC. It translates to CASSEVSYEQYF.

The rearrangement joins TRBV6-5 to TRBJ2-3; D could derive from TRBD1 or TRBD2 (6 bases each). The CDR3 is 13 residues long. Germline values: CDR1 MNHEY, CDR2 SVGAGI. Trimming removed 6 bases from V and 6 bases from J, with 13 bases in between. CDR3 bases: TGTGCCAGCAGGTACCCCGGGGGCGATACGCAGTATTTT. Amino acid sequence: CASRYPGGDTQYF.